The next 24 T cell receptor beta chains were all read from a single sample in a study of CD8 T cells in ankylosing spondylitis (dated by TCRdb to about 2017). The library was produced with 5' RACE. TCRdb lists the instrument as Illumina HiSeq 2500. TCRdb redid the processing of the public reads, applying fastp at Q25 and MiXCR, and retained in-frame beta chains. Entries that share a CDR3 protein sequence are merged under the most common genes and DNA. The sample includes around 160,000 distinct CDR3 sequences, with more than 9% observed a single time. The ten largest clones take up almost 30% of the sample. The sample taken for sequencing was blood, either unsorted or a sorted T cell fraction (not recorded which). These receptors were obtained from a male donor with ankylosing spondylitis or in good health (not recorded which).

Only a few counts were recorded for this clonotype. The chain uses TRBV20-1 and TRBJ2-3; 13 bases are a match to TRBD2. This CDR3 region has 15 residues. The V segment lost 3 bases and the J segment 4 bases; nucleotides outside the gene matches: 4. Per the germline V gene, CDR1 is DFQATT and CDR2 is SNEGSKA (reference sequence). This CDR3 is CSARAGLAGADTQYF. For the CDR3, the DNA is TGCAGTGCTAGGGCTGGACTAGCGGGGGCAGATACGCAGTATTTT.

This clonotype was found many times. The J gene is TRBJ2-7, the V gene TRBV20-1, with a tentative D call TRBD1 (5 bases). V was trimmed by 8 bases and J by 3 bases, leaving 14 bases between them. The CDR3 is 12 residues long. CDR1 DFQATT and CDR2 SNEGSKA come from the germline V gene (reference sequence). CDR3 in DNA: TGCAGTCAGCAGGGTGAGAACTACGAGCAGTACTTC. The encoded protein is CSQQGENYEQYF.

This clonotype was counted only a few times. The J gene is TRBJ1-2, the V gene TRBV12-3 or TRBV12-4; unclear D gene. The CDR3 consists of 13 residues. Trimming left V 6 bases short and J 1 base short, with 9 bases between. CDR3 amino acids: CASSPLRNYGYTF. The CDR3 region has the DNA TGTGCCAGCAGCCCCCTCCGTAACTATGGCTACACCTTC.

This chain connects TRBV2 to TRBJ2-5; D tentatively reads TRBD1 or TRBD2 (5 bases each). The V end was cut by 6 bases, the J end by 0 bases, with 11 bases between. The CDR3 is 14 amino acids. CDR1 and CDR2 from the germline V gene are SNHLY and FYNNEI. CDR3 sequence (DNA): TGTGCCAGCAGGGGGACGTTGTACCAAGAGACCCAGTACTTC. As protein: CASRGTLYQETQYF.

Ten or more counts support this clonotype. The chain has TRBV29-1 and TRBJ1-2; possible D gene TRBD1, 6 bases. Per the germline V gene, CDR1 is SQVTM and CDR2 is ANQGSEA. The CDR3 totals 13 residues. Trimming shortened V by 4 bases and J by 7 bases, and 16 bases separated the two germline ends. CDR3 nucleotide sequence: TGCAGCGTTGGTAGCGCGACGACAGGTGGCTACACCTTC. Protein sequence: CSVGSATTGGYTF.

In DNA, the CDR3 is TGTGCCAGCAGGACCGGGACCCCTTCCCTGAACACCGGGGAGCTGTTTTTT. This gives the protein CASRTGTPSLNTGELFF. The rearrangement uses TRBV2 and TRBJ2-2; D possibly matches TRBD1 or TRBD2 (5 bases each). The V end lost 6 bases, the J end lost 1 base, and 18 bases lay between the germline ends. CDR1 and CDR2 from the germline V gene are SNHLY and FYNNEI. The CDR3 is 17 residues long. The whole variable domain, remainder taken from reference TRBV2 and TRBJ2-2, is EPEVTQTPSHQVTQMGQEVILRCVPISNHLYFYWYRQILGQKVEFLVSFYNNEISEKSEIFDDQFSVERPDGSNFTLKIRSTKLEDSAMYFCASRTGTPSLNTGELFFGEGSRLTVL.

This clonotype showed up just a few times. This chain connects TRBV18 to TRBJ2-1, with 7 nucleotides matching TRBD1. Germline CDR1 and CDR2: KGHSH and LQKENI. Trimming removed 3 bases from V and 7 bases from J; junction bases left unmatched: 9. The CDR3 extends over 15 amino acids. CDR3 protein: CASSPPRGQTNEQFF. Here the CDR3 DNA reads TGTGCCAGCTCACCGCCACGGGGACAGACGAATGAGCAGTTCTTC.

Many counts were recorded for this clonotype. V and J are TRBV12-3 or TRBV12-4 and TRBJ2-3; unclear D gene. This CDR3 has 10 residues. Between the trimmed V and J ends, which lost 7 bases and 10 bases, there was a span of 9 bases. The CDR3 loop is CASTPEAQYF. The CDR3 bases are TGTGCCAGCACCCCCGAGGCGCAGTATTTT.

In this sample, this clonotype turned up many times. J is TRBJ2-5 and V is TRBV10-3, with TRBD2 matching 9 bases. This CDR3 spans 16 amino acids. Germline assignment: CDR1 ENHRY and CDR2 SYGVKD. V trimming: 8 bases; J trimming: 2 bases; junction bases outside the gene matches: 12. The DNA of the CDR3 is TGTGCCATCGGCCTAGCGGGAACTGTAGGGCAAGAGACCCAGTACTTC. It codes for CAIGLAGTVGQETQYF.

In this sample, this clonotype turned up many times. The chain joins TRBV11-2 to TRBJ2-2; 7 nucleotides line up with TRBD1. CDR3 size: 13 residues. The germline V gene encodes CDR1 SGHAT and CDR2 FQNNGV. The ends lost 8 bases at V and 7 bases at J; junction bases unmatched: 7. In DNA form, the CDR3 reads TGTGCCAGCTCCGGGACAGTCAACGGGGAGCTGTTTTTT. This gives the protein CASSGTVNGELFF.

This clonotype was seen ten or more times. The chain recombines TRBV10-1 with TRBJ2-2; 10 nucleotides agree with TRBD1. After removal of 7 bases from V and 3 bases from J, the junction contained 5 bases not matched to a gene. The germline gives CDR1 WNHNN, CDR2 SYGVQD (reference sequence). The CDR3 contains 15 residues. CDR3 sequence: CASISGTGDTGELFF. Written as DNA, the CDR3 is TGCGCCAGCATATCCGGGACAGGGGACACCGGGGAGCTGTTTTTT.

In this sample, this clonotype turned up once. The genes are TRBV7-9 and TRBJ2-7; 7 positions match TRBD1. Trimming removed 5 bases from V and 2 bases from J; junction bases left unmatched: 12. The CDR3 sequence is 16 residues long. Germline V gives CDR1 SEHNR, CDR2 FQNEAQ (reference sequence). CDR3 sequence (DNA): TGTGCCAGCAGCACCACGGACAGGACAATACCCTACGAGCAGTACTTC. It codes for CASSTTDRTIPYEQYF.

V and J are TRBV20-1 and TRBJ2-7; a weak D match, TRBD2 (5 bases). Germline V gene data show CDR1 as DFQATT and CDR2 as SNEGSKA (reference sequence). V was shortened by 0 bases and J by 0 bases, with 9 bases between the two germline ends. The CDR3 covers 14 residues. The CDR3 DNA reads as TGCAGTGCTAGAGATCGGAGGAGCTCCTACGAGCAGTACTTC. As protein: CSARDRRSSYEQYF.

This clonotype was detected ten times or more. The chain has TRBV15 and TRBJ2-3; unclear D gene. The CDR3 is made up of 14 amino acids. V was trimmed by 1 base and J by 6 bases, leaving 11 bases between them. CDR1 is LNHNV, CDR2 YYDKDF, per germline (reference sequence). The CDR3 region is CATSRGGEVDTQYF. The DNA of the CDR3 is TGTGCCACCAGCAGAGGGGGTGAGGTCGATACGCAGTATTTT.

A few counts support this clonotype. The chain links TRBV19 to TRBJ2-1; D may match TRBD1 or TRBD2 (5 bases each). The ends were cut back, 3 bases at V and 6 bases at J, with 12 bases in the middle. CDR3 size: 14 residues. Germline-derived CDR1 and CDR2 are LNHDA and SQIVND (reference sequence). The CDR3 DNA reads TGTGCCAGTAGTATCCGGGACCCCTCCAATGAGCAGTTCTTC. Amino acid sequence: CASSIRDPSNEQFF.

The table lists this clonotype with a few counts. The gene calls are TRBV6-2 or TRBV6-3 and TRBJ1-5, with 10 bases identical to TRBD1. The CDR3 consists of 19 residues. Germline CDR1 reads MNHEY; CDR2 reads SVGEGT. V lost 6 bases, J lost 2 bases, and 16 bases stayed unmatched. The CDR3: CASRTSAGTGEGGNQPQHF. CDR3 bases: TGTGCCAGCAGGACCTCCGCCGGGACAGGGGAGGGTGGCAATCAGCCCCAGCATTTT.

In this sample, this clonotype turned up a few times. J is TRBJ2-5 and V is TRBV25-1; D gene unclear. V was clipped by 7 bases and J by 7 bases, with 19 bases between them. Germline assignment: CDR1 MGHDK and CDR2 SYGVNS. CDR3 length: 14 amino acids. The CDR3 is CASISGPNTGTQYF. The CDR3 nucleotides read TGTGCCAGCATTTCCGGACCGAATACGGGGACCCAGTACTTC.

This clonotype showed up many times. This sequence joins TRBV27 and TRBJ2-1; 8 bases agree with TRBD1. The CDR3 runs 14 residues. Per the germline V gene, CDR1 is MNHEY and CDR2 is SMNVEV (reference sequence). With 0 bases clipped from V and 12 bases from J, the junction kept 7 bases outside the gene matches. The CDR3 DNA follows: TGTGCCAGCAGTTTATCGGTTTTACAGGGGGGGCAGTTCTTC. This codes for CASSLSVLQGGQFF.

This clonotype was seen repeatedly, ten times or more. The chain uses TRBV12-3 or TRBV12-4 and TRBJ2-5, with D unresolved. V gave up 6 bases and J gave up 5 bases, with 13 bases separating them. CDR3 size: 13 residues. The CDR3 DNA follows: TGTGCCAGCAGCCCGGGCCCGGTGGAGACCCAGTACTTC. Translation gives CASSPGPVETQYF.

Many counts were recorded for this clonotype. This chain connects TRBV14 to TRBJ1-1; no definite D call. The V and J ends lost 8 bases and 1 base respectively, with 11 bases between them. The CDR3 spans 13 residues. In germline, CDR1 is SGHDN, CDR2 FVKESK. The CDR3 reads CASQSTANTEAFF. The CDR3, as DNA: TGTGCCAGCCAGAGCACCGCGAACACTGAAGCTTTCTTT. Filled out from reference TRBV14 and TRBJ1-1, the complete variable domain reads EAGVTQFPSHSVIEKGQTVTLRCDPISGHDNLYWYRRVMGKEIKFLLHFVKESKQDESGMPNNRFLAERTGGTYSTLKVQPAELEDSGVYFCASQSTANTEAFFGQGTRLTVV.

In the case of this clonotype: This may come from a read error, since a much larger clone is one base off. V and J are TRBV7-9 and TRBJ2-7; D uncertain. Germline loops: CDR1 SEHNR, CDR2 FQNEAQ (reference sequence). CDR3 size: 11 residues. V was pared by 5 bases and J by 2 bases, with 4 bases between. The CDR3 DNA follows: TGTGCCAGCAGCGCCACCTACGAGCAGTACTTC. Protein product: CASSATYEQYF.

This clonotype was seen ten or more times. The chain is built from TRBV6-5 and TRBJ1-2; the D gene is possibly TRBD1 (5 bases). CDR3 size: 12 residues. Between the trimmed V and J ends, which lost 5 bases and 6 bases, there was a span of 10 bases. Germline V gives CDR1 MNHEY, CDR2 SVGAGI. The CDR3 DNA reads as TGTGCCAGCAGTGCCGGGGGAAATGGCTACACCTTC. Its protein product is CASSAGGNGYTF.

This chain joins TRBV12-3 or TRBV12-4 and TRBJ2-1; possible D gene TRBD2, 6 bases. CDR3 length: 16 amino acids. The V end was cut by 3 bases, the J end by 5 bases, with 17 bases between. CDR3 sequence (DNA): TGTGCCAGCAGTTTTGGAGTGGGAGGCGGGAACAATGAGCAGTTCTTC. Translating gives CASSFGVGGGNNEQFF.

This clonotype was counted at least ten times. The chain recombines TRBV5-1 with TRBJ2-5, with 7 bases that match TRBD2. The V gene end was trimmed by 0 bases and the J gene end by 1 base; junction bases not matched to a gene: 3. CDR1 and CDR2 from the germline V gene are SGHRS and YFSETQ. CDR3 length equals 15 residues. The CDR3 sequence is CASSLGGTTQETQYF. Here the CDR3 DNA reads TGCGCCAGCAGCTTGGGGGGGACTACCCAAGAGACCCAGTACTTC.